This passage covers 29 T cell receptor beta chains from one sample sequenced in a study of T cells in Graves' hyperthyroidism and ophthalmopathy. Researchers took RNA transcripts and amplified the TCR beta CDR3 regions from them. HTBI primers were used for first-round RT-PCR of the TCR CDR3. TCRdb redid the calling of the multiplex PCR reads with MiXCR, one entry per CDR3 protein. In the table there are under 350,000 distinct CDR3 sequences, around a sixth of which are singletons. Sequencing used blood. All receptors come from a woman aged 50 to 60 with Graves' hyperthyroidism.

The chain employs TRBV2 and TRBJ1-4; the D gene is possibly TRBD1 (5 bases). The V gene's germline CDR1 is SNHLY and CDR2 FYNNEI. CDR3 size: 15 residues. The ends were cut back, 0 bases at V and 6 bases at J, with 11 bases in the middle. Here the CDR3 reads CASSEAGEGYEKLFF. The CDR3 region has the DNA TGTGCCAGCAGTGAAGCCGGGGAGGGGTATGAAAAACTGTTTTTT.

In its sample, this clonotype was seen many times. V usage is TRBV11-2 and J usage is TRBJ2-7; D unresolved. The CDR3 has 13 residues. CDR1 SGHAT and CDR2 FQNNGV come from the germline V gene. V lost 3 bases to trimming and J lost 1 base, with 7 bases between them. The CDR3 region is CASSFSQSYEQYF. Written as DNA, the CDR3 is TGTGCCAGCAGCTTCTCCCAATCCTACGAGCAGTACTTC.

The CDR3 coding sequence is TGTGCCAGCAGCGTAGGTTATAGCGGCAACACAGATACGCAGTATTTT. Encoded protein: CASSVGYSGNTDTQYF. V is TRBV9 and J is TRBJ2-3; a possible D gene is TRBD2 (6 bases). The CDR3 runs to 16 residues. The V gene's germline CDR1 is SGDLS and CDR2 YYNGEE. Trimming pared 0 bases from V and 2 bases from J, leaving 13 bases between.

This clonotype appeared a few times. The chain recombines TRBV5-1 with TRBJ1-3; no clear D gene. There are 15 residues in the CDR3. Trimming pared 5 bases from V and 3 bases from J, leaving 15 bases between. Germline V gives CDR1 SGHRS, CDR2 YFSETQ. This chain's CDR3 is CASSSDDYVGNTIYF. CDR3 bases: TGCGCCAGCAGTTCAGATGACTATGTTGGAAACACCATATATTTT.

The chain carries TRBV20-1 and TRBJ2-7; perhaps TRBD2 as D (7 bases). This CDR3 has 14 residues. In germline, CDR1 is DFQATT, CDR2 SNEGSKA (reference sequence). Trimming cost V 3 bases and J 3 bases, with 15 bases left between them. CDR3 DNA: TGCAGTGCTAGGGACGGGGGGCGCGGCTACGAGCAGTACTTC. This codes for CSARDGGRGYEQYF.

The gene calls are TRBV18 and TRBJ1-6, with D perhaps matching TRBD1 (6 bases). This CDR3 is 16 amino acids long. Trimming stripped 1 base from V and 6 bases from J, with 13 bases between. In germline, CDR1 is KGHSH, CDR2 LQKENI. The CDR3 DNA sequence: TGTGCCAGCTCACCACAAGTCGGGGGGCCTAATTCACCCCTCCACTTT. It is translated as CASSPQVGGPNSPLHF.

The chain employs TRBV6-1 and TRBJ1-2; 8 bases fit TRBD1. CDR3 length equals 15 residues. Germline V CDR1 and CDR2: MNHNS, SASEGT. V lost 2 bases, J lost 7 bases, and 9 bases stayed unmatched. CDR3 protein: CASSEITGGHGGYTF. The CDR3 region has the DNA TGTGCCAGCAGTGAAATAACAGGGGGTCATGGTGGCTACACCTTC.

In its sample, this clonotype was seen many times. The V call is TRBV20-1, the J call TRBJ2-3, with unresolved D. Per germline, CDR1 DFQATT and CDR2 SNEGSKA (reference sequence). V lost 6 bases and J 0 bases, leaving 13 bases between the germline ends. The CDR3 loop spans 14 amino acids. CDR3 residues: CSALIGPSTDTQYF. As DNA, the CDR3 is TGCAGTGCACTCATCGGACCTAGCACAGATACGCAGTATTTT.

The chain has TRBV13 and TRBJ1-2; D gene unclear. The V gene's germline CDR1 is PRHDT and CDR2 FYEKMQ (reference sequence). The CDR3 contains 15 residues. V was clipped by 2 bases and J by 0 bases, with 10 bases between them. Here the CDR3 reads CASSLTYGANYGYTF. The CDR3 bases are TGTGCCAGCAGCTTAACGTACGGAGCTAACTATGGCTACACCTTC.

This rearrangement joins TRBV11-2 to TRBJ2-3; 10 bases line up with TRBD2. With V trimmed by 5 bases and J by 0 bases, 5 bases remained unmatched. The germline CDR1 and CDR2 sequences are SGHAT and FQNNGV. The CDR3 length is 16 residues. The CDR3 spells CASSLLAGPSTDTQYF. The CDR3 DNA reads TGTGCCAGCAGCCTACTAGCGGGACCAAGCACAGATACGCAGTATTTT. Full variable domain (outside the CDR3, taken from reference TRBV11-2 and TRBJ2-3): EAGVAQSPRYKIIEKRQSVAFWCNPISGHATLYWYQQILGQGPKLLIQFQNNGVVDDSQLPKDRFSAERLKGVDSTLKIQPAKLEDSAVYLCASSLLAGPSTDTQYFGPGTRLTVL.

V and J are TRBV20-1 and TRBJ2-1; maybe TRBD2 (6 bases). This CDR3 region has 13 residues. Per the germline V gene, CDR1 is DFQATT and CDR2 is SNEGSKA (reference sequence). Trimming cost V 7 bases and J 5 bases, with 15 bases left between them. Here the CDR3 reads CSVYLGLHNEQFF. For the CDR3, the DNA is TGCAGTGTCTATCTGGGACTTCACAATGAGCAGTTCTTC.

This clonotype was observed many times. The V call is TRBV27, the J call TRBJ1-2; D not resolved. V lost 4 bases to trimming and J lost 11 bases, with 17 bases between them. The germline CDR1 and CDR2 sequences are MNHEY and SMNVEV (reference sequence). The CDR3 is 13 amino acids. CDR3 residues: CASSWRNAEPYTF. Here the CDR3 DNA reads TGTGCCAGCAGTTGGAGGAACGCTGAACCTTACACCTTC.

This clonotype was found a few times. The CDR3 region is CASGMGRRYGYTF. Written as DNA, the CDR3 is TGTGCCAGCGGAATGGGAAGGCGGTATGGCTACACCTTC. J is TRBJ1-2 and V is TRBV6-1; D ambiguous. Germline CDR1 and CDR2: MNHNS and SASEGT. The V and J ends lost 8 bases and 5 bases respectively, with 15 bases between them. The CDR3 spans 13 residues.

The chain has TRBV18 and TRBJ1-5; 8 bases are a match to TRBD1. The length of the CDR3 is 14 residues. The germline CDR1 and CDR2 sequences are KGHSH and LQKENI. Trimming removed 3 bases from V and 6 bases from J; junction bases left unmatched: 4. In nucleotides, the CDR3 is TGTGCCAGCTCACCGCCGACAGGGGTTCAGCCCCAGCATTTT. It translates to CASSPPTGVQPQHF.

The CDR3 protein is CASSESGQGSYEQYF. The CDR3 bases are TGCGCCAGCAGTGAGTCGGGACAGGGATCCTACGAGCAGTACTTC. This chain links TRBV10-1 with TRBJ2-7; 9 positions match TRBD1. There are 15 residues in the CDR3. V gave up 0 bases and J gave up 1 base; unmatched junction bases: 1. Germline CDR1 and CDR2: WNHNN and SYGVQD (reference sequence).

Remarks on this clonotype: A much larger clone differs from this one at a single base, so this may be a read error. V and J are TRBV12-3 or TRBV12-4 and TRBJ1-1; D is ambiguous. This CDR3 has 14 amino acids. The CDR3 is CASSLSFGATGAFF. CDR3 coding DNA: TGTGCCAGCAGTTTATCCTTTGGTGCCACTGGAGCTTTCTTT.

This clonotype was seen a few times. J is TRBJ2-3 and V is TRBV7-9; maybe TRBD1 (6 bases). Per germline, CDR1 SEHNR and CDR2 FQNEAQ (reference sequence). The V gene lost 2 bases and the J gene lost 0 bases, with 12 bases spanning the gap. The CDR3 has 16 residues. The CDR3 region has the DNA TGTGCCAGCAGCTTACAGGGGATTGCTAGCACAGATACGCAGTATTTT. This encodes CASSLQGIASTDTQYF.

The genes are TRBV27 and TRBJ2-5, with unresolved D. The germline gives CDR1 MNHEY, CDR2 SMNVEV (reference sequence). The ends were cut back, 10 bases at V and 2 bases at J, with 11 bases in the middle. The CDR3 extends over 12 amino acids. The chain's CDR3 is CATRTEQETQYF. DNA of the CDR3: TGTGCCACCCGGACGGAGCAAGAGACCCAGTACTTC.

This clonotype was detected ten times or more. The chain combines TRBV12-3 or TRBV12-4 with TRBJ1-1; D gene uncertain. Trimming left V 7 bases short and J 1 base short, with 13 bases between. The CDR3 covers 14 residues. CDR3 region: CASNPYAENTEAFF. CDR3 nucleotide sequence: TGTGCCAGCAATCCCTACGCGGAGAACACTGAAGCTTTCTTT.

The table lists this clonotype with a few counts. V usage is TRBV4-1 and J usage is TRBJ1-4, with D perhaps matching TRBD1 (5 bases). This CDR3 has 14 residues. V was trimmed by 1 base and J by 8 bases, leaving 11 bases between them. Germline V lookup: CDR1 MGHRA, CDR2 YSYEKL. Written as DNA, the CDR3 is TGCGCCAGCAGCCAAGGGGTACAGGAGGAAAAACTGTTTTTT. Translation: CASSQGVQEEKLFF.

Many counts were recorded for this clonotype. V gene TRBV27 combines with J gene TRBJ1-5, with 7 positions matching TRBD1. Germline CDR1 MNHEY, CDR2 SMNVEV (reference sequence). V was clipped by 6 bases and J by 5 bases; unmatched bases: 7. This CDR3 contains 14 residues. For the CDR3, the DNA is TGTGCCAGCAGAAAAGACAGGGAACATCAGCCCCAGCATTTT. Translated: CASRKDREHQPQHF.

This clonotype showed up just a few times. The genes are TRBV10-3 and TRBJ2-1, with D unresolved. From germline, CDR1 is ENHRY and CDR2 SYGVKD. V shed 5 bases and J shed 7 bases, with 12 bases lying between them. The CDR3 is 13 residues long. The CDR3 sequence: CAISSSSENEQFF. The CDR3 region has the DNA TGTGCCATCAGTTCCAGTTCAGAGAATGAGCAGTTCTTC.

The chain joins TRBV12-3 or TRBV12-4 to TRBJ1-2; a weak D match, TRBD1 (6 bases). V lost 2 bases and J 1 base, leaving 14 bases between the germline ends. The CDR3 covers 16 residues. The CDR3 region has the DNA TGTGCCAGCAGTTTATTTCTCGGACAGAGTAACTATGGCTACACCTTC. Translation: CASSLFLGQSNYGYTF.

This clonotype was seen a few times. CDR3 loop: CATSRLTSSDSNQPQHF. CDR3 DNA sequence: TGTGCCACCAGCAGACTAACCTCCAGCGATAGCAATCAGCCCCAGCATTTT. V usage is TRBV15 and J usage is TRBJ1-5; D is ambiguous. The CDR3 totals 17 residues. Trimming stripped 2 bases from V and 0 bases from J, with 14 bases between. Germline CDR1 reads LNHNV; CDR2 reads YYDKDF (reference sequence).

This clonotype has a count of ten or more. The chain carries TRBV28 and TRBJ1-4; possible D gene TRBD1, 5 bases. CDR1 is MDHEN and CDR2 is SYDVKM in the germline V gene. V dropped 3 bases and J dropped 8 bases, with 13 bases sitting between them. The CDR3 contains 14 residues. The CDR3 sequence: CASSFSGAWEKLFF. The CDR3 nucleotides read TGTGCCAGCAGTTTTTCCGGGGCCTGGGAAAAACTGTTTTTT.

This clonotype came up many times. V is TRBV11-2 and J is TRBJ2-3, with TRBD2 identical over 7 bases. The J segment lost 7 bases and the V segment lost 5 bases, leaving 6 bases of the junction unmatched. Germline CDR1 is SGHAT and CDR2 is FQNNGV. This CDR3 has 13 amino acids. The chain's CDR3 is CASSPSGVYTQYF. DNA for the CDR3: TGTGCCAGCAGCCCTAGCGGTGTATATACGCAGTATTTT. Supplemented by reference TRBV11-2 and TRBJ2-3, the full variable domain reads EAGVAQSPRYKIIEKRQSVAFWCNPISGHATLYWYQQILGQGPKLLIQFQNNGVVDDSQLPKDRFSAERLKGVDSTLKIQPAKLEDSAVYLCASSPSGVYTQYFGPGTRLTVL.

The rearrangement links TRBV12-3 or TRBV12-4 to TRBJ1-2, with 12 bases matching TRBD1. After removal of 7 bases from V and 1 base from J, the junction contained 10 bases not matched to a gene. This CDR3 has 17 residues. The CDR3 reads CASTQGGQGARNYGYTF. CDR3 nucleotides: TGTGCCAGCACTCAAGGGGGACAGGGGGCGCGTAACTATGGCTACACCTTC.

This clonotype was seen repeatedly, ten times or more. The chain couples TRBV5-1 to TRBJ2-7; 7 bases line up with TRBD1. The V segment lost 3 bases and the J segment 3 bases; nucleotides outside the gene matches: 3. The CDR3 contains 13 residues. CDR1 is SGHRS and CDR2 is YFSETQ in the germline V gene. The CDR3 DNA reads TGCGCCAGCAGCTACGGACAGGACTACGAGCAGTACTTC. Translated: CASSYGQDYEQYF. The entire variable domain, with the rest obtained from reference TRBV5-1 and TRBJ2-7, is as follows: KAGVTQTPRYLIKTRGQQVTLSCSPISGHRSVSWYQQTPGQGLQFLFEYFSETQRNKGNFPGRFSGRQFSNSRSEMNVSTLELGDSALYLCASSYGQDYEQYFGPGTRLTVT.

CDR3 sequence reads: CASSQEGTSGGRVTDTQYF. CDR3 DNA: TGTGCCAGCAGCCAAGAAGGGACTAGCGGGGGGCGGGTCACAGATACGCAGTATTTT. This chain joins TRBV4-2 and TRBJ2-3; 15 nucleotides agree with TRBD2. V trimming: 0 bases; J trimming: 2 bases; junction bases outside the gene matches: 6. This CDR3 region has 19 residues. Looked up from germline, CDR1 is LGHNA and CDR2 is YNFKEQ.